What follows describes a single T cell receptor beta chain. The antigen is undetermined. At the DNA level, this CDR3 is encoded by other sequences in the same sample as well. This entry is derived from a study of shared clonotypes between healthy human individuals. Study findings and constraints: What naive subsets generally showed was a larger estimated richness than memory subsets showed.

Germline loops: CDR1 MNHNY, CDR2 SVGAGI (reference sequence). V was clipped by 6 bases and J by 9 bases, with 6 bases between them. The CDR3 is 10 residues long. The assay was immunoSEQ multiplex PCR, and TCRdb's table has in-frame clones only and misses some. In the table there are approximately 2,200,000 clones, around 93% of which are singletons. Naive CD8 cells were CD45RO-negative, positively selected for CCR7, excluding terminally differentiated effector memory CD45RA+ cells. The J gene is TRBJ2-1, the V gene TRBV6-6, with D perhaps TRBD2 (5 bases). The sample was naive CD8+ T cells from PBMCs. The TCR sequence derives from a man aged 18 to 30 in good health. Some clones in this sample may be carry-over from other donors' samples. CDR3 protein: CASRGGEQFF. In DNA, the CDR3 is TGTGCCAGCAGAGGAGGTGAGCAGTTCTTC.